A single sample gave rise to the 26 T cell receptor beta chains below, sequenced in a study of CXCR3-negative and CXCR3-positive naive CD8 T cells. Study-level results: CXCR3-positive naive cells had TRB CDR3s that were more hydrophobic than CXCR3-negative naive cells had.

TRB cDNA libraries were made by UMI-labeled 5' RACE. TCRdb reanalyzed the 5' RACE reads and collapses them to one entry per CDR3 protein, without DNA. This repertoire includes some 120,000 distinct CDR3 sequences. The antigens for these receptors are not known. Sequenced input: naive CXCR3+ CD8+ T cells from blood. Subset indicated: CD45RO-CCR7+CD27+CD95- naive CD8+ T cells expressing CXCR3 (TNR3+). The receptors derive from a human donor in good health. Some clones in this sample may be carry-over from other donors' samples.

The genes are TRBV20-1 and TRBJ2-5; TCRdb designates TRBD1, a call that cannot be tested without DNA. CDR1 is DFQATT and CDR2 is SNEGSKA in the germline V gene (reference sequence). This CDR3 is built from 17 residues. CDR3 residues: CSARDQLGWVQGETQYF.

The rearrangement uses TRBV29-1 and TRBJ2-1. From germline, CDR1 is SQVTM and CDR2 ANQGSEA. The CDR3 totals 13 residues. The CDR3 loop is CSVVGTTYNEQFF.

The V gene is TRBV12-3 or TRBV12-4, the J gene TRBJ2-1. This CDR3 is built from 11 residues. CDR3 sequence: CASKEYNEQFF.

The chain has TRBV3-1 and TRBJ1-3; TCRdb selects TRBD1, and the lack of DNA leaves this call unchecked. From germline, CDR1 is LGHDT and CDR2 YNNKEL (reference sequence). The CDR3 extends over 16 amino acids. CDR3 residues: CASSLTGQGSGNTIYF.

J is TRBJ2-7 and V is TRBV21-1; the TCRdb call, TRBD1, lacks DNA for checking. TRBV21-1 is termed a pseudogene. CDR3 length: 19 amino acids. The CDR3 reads CASSKIRGQGAESSYEQYF.

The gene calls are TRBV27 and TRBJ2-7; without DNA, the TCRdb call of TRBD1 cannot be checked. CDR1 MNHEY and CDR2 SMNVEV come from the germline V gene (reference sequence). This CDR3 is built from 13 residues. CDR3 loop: CASTRGLSYEQYF.

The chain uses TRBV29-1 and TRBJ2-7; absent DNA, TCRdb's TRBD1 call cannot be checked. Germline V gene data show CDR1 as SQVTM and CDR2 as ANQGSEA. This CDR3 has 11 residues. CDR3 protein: CSGLQEYEQYF.

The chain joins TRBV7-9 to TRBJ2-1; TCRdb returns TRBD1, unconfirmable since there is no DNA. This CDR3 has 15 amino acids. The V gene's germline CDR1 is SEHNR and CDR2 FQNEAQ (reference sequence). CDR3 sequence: CASSLPLVGGNEQFF. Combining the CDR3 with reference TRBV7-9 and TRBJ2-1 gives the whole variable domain DTGVSQNPRHKITKRGQNVTFRCDPISEHNRLYWYRQTLGQGPEFLTYFQNEAQLEKSRLLSDRFSAERPKGSFSTLEIQRTEQGDSAMYLCASSLPLVGGNEQFFGPGTRLTVL.

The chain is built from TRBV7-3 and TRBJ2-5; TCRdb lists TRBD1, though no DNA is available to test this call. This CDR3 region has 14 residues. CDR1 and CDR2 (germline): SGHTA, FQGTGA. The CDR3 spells CASSLSGIEETQYF.

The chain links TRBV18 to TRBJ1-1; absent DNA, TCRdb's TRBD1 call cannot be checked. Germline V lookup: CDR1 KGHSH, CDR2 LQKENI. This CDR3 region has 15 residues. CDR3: CASSPRQGVLTEAFF.

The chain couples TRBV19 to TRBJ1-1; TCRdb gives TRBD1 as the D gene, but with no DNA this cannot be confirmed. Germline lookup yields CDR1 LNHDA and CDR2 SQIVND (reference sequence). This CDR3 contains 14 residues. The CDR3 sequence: CASSIYGTNTEAFF.

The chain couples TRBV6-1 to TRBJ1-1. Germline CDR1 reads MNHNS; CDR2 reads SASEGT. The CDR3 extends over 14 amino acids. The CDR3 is CASSVGGMATEAFF.

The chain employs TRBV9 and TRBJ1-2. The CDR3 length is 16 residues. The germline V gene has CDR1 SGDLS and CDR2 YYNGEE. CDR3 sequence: CASSVAPAEVHYGYTF. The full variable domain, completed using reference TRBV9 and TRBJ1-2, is DSGVTQTPKHLITATGQRVTLRCSPRSGDLSVYWYQQSLDQGLQFLIQYYNGEERAKGNILERFSAQQFPDLHSELNLSSLELGDSALYFCASSVAPAEVHYGYTFGSGTRLTVV.

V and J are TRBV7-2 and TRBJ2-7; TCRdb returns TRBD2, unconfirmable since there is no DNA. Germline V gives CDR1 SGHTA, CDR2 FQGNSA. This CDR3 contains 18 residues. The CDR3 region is CASSTRRGATSSSYEQYF.

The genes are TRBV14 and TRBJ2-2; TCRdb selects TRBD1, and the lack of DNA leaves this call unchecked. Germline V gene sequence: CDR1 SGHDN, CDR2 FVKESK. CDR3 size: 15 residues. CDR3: CASSQVPGDTGELFF.

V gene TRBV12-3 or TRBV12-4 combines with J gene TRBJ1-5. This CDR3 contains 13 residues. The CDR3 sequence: CASSSNLNQPQHF.

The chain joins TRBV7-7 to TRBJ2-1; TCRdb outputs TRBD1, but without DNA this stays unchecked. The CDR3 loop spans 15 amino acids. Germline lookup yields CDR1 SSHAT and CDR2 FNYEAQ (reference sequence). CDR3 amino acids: CASSLGQGLYNEQFF.

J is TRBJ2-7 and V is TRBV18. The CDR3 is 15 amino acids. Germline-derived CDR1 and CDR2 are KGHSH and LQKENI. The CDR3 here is CASSPSTRSSYEQYF.

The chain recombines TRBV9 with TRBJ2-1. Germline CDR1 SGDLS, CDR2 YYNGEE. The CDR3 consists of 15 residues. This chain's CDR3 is CASSVVDGDFNEQFF.

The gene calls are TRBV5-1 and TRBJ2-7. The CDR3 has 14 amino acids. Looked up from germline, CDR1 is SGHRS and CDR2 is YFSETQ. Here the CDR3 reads CASSLEVGYYEQYF.

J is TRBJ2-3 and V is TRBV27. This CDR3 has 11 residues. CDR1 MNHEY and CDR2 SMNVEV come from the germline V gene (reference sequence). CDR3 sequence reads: CASRITDTQYF.

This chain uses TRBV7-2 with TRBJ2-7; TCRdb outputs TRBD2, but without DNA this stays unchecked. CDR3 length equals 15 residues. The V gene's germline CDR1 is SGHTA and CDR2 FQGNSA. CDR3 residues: CASSSTSGGAHEQYF.

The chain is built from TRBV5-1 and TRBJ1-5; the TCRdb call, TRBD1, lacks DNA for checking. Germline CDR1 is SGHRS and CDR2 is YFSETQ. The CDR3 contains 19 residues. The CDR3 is CASSFLSGQGGNSNQPQHF. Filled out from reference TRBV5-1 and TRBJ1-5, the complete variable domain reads KAGVTQTPRYLIKTRGQQVTLSCSPISGHRSVSWYQQTPGQGLQFLFEYFSETQRNKGNFPGRFSGRQFSNSRSEMNVSTLELGDSALYLCASSFLSGQGGNSNQPQHFGDGTRLSIL.

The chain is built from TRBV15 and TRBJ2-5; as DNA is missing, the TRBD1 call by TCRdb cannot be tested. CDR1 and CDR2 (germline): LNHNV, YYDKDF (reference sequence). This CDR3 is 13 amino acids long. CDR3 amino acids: CATSLRGWETQYF.

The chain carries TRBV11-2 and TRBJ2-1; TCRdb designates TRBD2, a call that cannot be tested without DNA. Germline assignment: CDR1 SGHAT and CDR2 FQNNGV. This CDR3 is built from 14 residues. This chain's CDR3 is CASSPWTSADEQFF.

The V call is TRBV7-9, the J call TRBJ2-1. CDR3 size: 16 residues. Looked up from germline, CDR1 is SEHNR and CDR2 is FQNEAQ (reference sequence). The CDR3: CASSSNFGDLYNEQFF. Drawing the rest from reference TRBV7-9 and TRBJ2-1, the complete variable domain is DTGVSQNPRHKITKRGQNVTFRCDPISEHNRLYWYRQTLGQGPEFLTYFQNEAQLEKSRLLSDRFSAERPKGSFSTLEIQRTEQGDSAMYLCASSSNFGDLYNEQFFGPGTRLTVL.